Described below is a single T cell receptor (beta chain) sequence and its context. Its cognate antigen has yet to be identified. Per-base quality was not reported, and no clone a single base away is much larger than it. High-throughput TCR beta sequencing profiled peripheral blood CD8+ and CD4+ T cells from healthy donors, Susac syndrome patients and multiple sclerosis patients. The Susac syndrome patients fulfilled recently defined diagnostic criteria for definite or probable disease. Bulk CD8+ and CD4+ T cells were purified magnetically by negative isolation, whereas CD8+ TEMRA cells were enriched by FACS. Blood was collected in EDTA tubes and processed within 24 hours, with PBMCs isolated through density gradient centrifugation. PBMCs intended for TCR sequencing were frozen in liquid nitrogen and were later thawed in a 37 degrees C water bath. The sorted or isolated CD4+, CD8+ and CD8+ TEMRA cells reached a purity of at least 90%.

Per the germline V gene (reference sequence), SSHAT is the CDR1 and FNYEAQ is the CDR2. The CDR3 measures 15 amino acids from cysteine to phenylalanine. Only the CDR3 region is kept as DNA, spanning 45 bases read in frame from base 1. V loses 1 base of germline sequence and J loses 0 bases, and the interval between the two ends is 8 bases. This record comes from a study of CD8 T cells in Susac syndrome (dated by TCRdb to about 2019). In terms of the full investigation: Of the Susac syndrome patients who were sequenced, six had clinically active disease and about 8 were in clinical remission. The clonality of the CD8+ T cell repertoire was compared across about a dozen healthy donors, some 14 Susac syndrome patients and roughly 15 multiple sclerosis patients. Susac syndrome patients were therapy-naive, on corticosteroids (some also receiving IVIg), or on IVIg alone at blood withdrawal. Whether CD8+ T cell activation and differentiation in Susac syndrome was antigen driven was tested using repertoire sequencing.

What the authors observed across the whole study: The TCR sequencing and HLA analysis was acknowledged to have included a relatively small number of individuals. Clonal expansion was observed in Susac syndrome CD8+ repertoires, with the highest expansion in CD8+ TEMRA cells and greater expansion in clinically active than in remitting patients. Around 15 Susac-specific public clones were identified in the total CD8+ repertoire, and five Susac-specific public clones were identified in the CD8+ TEMRA repertoire.

RNA was extracted with the RNeasy kit and roughly 0.45 to 1 ug was reverse transcribed using random hexamers. TCR beta CDR3 regions were amplified with the immunoSEQ multiplex PCR assay covering 54 Vbeta and 13 Jbeta segments. PCR amplification bias was corrected using a synthetic template baseline for primer optimization and computational correction. Per the original workflow: Only productive sequences were kept, with reads annotated to V, D and J genes according to IMGT and analyzed in immunoSEQ Analyzer. Clonality was computed as one minus Shannon entropy normalized by log2 of the number of productive unique sequences. For each patient and control, public and private clones were evaluated within the 100 most prevalent clones. Susac-specific clones were defined as absent from healthy and MS cohorts, approximately 1,000 published viral clones and other ImmuneACCESS disease sequences. TCRdb trimmed the raw reads at Q25, called clones with MiXCR and kept productive beta chains. For every CDR3 protein sequence, its rows merge into one entry that carries the most common genes and DNA. It is TCRdb's table, rather than the study itself, that gives the V and J calls and clone size. This sample holds roughly 110,000 distinct CDR3 sequences; roughly 94% were observed only once. The ten most abundant clones make up over 0.4% of the sample.

The sequencing input was CD8+ T cells from PBMCs. The chain links TRBV7-7 with TRBJ2-3, and possibly TRBD2, on 6 matching bases. The clonotype was recovered from a human donor with Susac syndrome. The CDR3 protein is CASSLDGGSTDTQYF. The DNA sequence reads TGTGCCAGCAGCTTAGATGGGGGGAGCACAGATACGCAGTATTTT.